This T cell receptor (beta chain) is drawn from a study of cytomegalovirus exposure and HLA in healthy donors. About the research overall: Most genotyped donors, about 81% of around 370, had Caucasian-associated genetic ancestry.

Germline CDR1 and CDR2: LNHDA and SQIVND (reference sequence). Losses at the gene ends were 5 bases for V and 2 bases for J; bases not matched to a gene: 9. The CDR3 is 17 amino acids. Amplification used 60 Vbeta primers and 13 Jbeta primers. Profiling relied on immunoSEQ multiplex PCR, and the TCRdb table lists in-frame clones only, not all of them. The sample lists roughly 150,000 clones, 70% to 85% seen once, with more than 2.5% in the top ten. Sequenced input: PBMCs. This TCR derives from a male donor in good health and CMV-seronegative. V is TRBV19 and J is TRBJ2-3; 11 bases agree with TRBD2. CDR3 sequence reads: CASSQTGTSGYTDTQYF. Written as DNA, the CDR3 is TGTGCCAGTAGTCAAACCGGGACTAGCGGTTACACAGATACGCAGTATTTT.